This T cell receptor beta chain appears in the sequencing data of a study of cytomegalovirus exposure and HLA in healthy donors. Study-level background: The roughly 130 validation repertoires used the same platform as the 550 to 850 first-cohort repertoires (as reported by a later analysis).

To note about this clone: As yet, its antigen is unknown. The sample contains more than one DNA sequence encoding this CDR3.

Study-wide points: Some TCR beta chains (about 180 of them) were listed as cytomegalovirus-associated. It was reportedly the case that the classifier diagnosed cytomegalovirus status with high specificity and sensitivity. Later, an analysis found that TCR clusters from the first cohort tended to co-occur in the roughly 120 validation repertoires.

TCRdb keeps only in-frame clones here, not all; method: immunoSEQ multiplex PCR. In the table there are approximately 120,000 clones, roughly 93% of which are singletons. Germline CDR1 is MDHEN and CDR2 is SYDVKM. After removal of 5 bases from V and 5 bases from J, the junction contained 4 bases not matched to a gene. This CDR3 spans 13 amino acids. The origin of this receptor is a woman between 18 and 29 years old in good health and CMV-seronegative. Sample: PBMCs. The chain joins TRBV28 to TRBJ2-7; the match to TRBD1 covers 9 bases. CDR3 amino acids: CASSPGTGHEQYF. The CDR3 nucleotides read TGTGCCAGCAGTCCCGGGACAGGGCACGAGCAGTACTTC. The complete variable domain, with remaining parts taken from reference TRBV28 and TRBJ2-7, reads DVKVTQSSRYLVKRTGEKVFLECVQDMDHENMFWYRQDPGLGLRLIYFSYDVKMKEKGDIPEGYSVSREKKERFSLILESASTNQTSMYLCASSPGTGHEQYFGPGTRLTVT.